The entry that follows covers one T cell receptor beta chain sequence. This CDR3 region has 15 residues. Trimming cost V 6 bases and J 1 base, with 13 bases left between them. CDR1 is MNHNS and CDR2 is SASEGT in the germline V gene. The sample comes from a study of cytomegalovirus exposure and HLA in healthy donors. Here immunoSEQ multiplex PCR was the method, and the copy in TCRdb shows in-frame clones only, minus some. The table records more than 55,000 clones, roughly 96% of them present only once. This sequence was found in a young man in good health and CMV-seronegative. The sequenced sample consisted of PBMCs. The rearrangement links TRBV6-1 to TRBJ1-5, with a possible D match to TRBD1 (6 bases). CDR3 nucleotide sequence: TGTGCCAGCAGCCCCGGGACAACCAGCAATCAGCCCCAGCATTTT. Translation: CASSPGTTSNQPQHF.